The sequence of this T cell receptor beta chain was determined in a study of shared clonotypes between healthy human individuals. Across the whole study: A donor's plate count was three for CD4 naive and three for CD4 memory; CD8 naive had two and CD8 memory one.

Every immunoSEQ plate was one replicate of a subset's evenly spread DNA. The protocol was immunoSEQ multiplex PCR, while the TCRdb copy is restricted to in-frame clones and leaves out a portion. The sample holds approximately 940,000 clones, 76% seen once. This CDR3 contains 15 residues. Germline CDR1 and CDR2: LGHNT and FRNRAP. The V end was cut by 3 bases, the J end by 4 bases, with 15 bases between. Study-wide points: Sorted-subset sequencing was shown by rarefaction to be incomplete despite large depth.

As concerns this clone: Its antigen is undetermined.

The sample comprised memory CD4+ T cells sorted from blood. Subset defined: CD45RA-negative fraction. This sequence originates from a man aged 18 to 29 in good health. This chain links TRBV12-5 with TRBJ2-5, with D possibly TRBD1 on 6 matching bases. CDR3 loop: CASGFGTTGGETQYF. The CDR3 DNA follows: TGTGCTAGTGGTTTCGGGACAACTGGGGGAGAGACCCAGTACTTC.